The sequence of this T cell receptor (beta chain) was determined in a study of T cells in Graves' hyperthyroidism and ophthalmopathy. Overall study: Any treatment followed the collection of peripheral blood at initial diagnosis.

Diagnoses used clinical symptoms, serum thyroxine and TRAb, thyroid ultrasound and orbital computed tomography. This clonotype has a count of ten or more. The germline CDR1 and CDR2 sequences are MNHEY and SVGEGT. Trimming cost V 0 bases and J 2 bases, with 12 bases left between them. This CDR3 has 16 residues. The source material, RNA transcripts, was used to amplify TCR beta CDR3 regions. Using the HTBI primer set, a first-round RT-PCR was run on the TCR CDR3. TCRdb independently ran MiXCR on the multiplex PCR reads; one entry per CDR3 protein. Of about 600,000 distinct CDR3 sequences listed, about 14% were seen once; the top ten hold under 15%.

This clonotype was obtained from a woman between 50 and 59 years old with Graves' ophthalmopathy. Material for sequencing was blood. This chain joins TRBV6-2 or TRBV6-3 and TRBJ2-3, with a possible D match to TRBD2 (6 bases). The CDR3 nucleotides are TGTGCCAGCAGTTACTCGGCCGGGACTTCCACAGATACGCAGTATTTT. Residues: CASSYSAGTSTDTQYF.